Presented here are 25 T cell receptor beta chains from one specimen sequenced in a study of early stage breast cancer tumors. The protocol was immunoSEQ multiplex PCR, while the TCRdb copy is restricted to in-frame clones and leaves out a portion. Of roughly 58,000 clones listed, 80% to 95% are singletons. Sequenced sample: blood. The receptors come from a person between 65 and 79 years old with breast cancer.

This clone has a single count. The chain couples TRBV5-1 to TRBJ1-1; D remains ambiguous. Germline V gives CDR1 SGHRS, CDR2 YFSETQ. The CDR3 consists of 15 residues. V was trimmed by 7 bases and J by 0 bases, leaving 16 bases between them. The chain's CDR3 is CASRPVPRVNTEAFF. CDR3 DNA sequence: TGCGCCAGCCGTCCCGTCCCGAGGGTGAACACTGAAGCTTTCTTT.

In DNA, the CDR3 is TGTGCTAGTGCCTCACTAGCGGATACGCAGTATTTT. It yields the protein CASASLADTQYF. The chain joins TRBV12-5 to TRBJ2-3; 7 bases are a match to TRBD2. The V and J ends lost 7 bases and 6 bases, in that order; junction bases with no gene match: 4. The CDR3 is made up of 12 amino acids. Germline CDR1 reads LGHNT; CDR2 reads FRNRAP.

V is TRBV10-2 and J is TRBJ1-3, with D hard to call. There are 13 residues in the CDR3. Germline-derived CDR1 and CDR2 are WSHSY and SAAADI. V was pared by 6 bases and J by 4 bases, with 10 bases between. CDR3 bases: TGCGCCAGCAGCCCCGACTCCGGAAACACCATATATTTT. This sequence encodes CASSPDSGNTIYF.

This chain uses TRBV11-2 with TRBJ1-4; TRBD1 matches 7 bases. Germline V lookup: CDR1 SGHAT, CDR2 FQNNGV. The CDR3 runs to 14 residues. V was clipped by 8 bases and J by 5 bases; unmatched bases: 8. Here the CDR3 reads CASGLLGGNEKLFF. CDR3 sequence (DNA): TGTGCCAGCGGCCTTTTAGGGGGCAATGAAAAACTGTTTTTT.

The chain carries TRBV19 and TRBJ1-2, with unresolved D. Germline assignment: CDR1 LNHDA and CDR2 SQIVND (reference sequence). Between the trimmed V and J ends, which lost 0 bases and 6 bases, there was a span of 14 bases. The CDR3 is 15 residues long. The CDR3 DNA reads TGTGCCAGTAGTATAGAACCCGCAGCGGCAAATGGCTACACCTTC. Its translation is CASSIEPAAANGYTF.

The chain links TRBV28 to TRBJ1-4; no clear D gene. Germline values: CDR1 MDHEN, CDR2 SYDVKM. The CDR3 is made up of 15 amino acids. The V end was cut by 6 bases, the J end by 3 bases, with 14 bases between. The chain's CDR3 is CASSPADWANEKLFF. For the CDR3, the DNA is TGTGCCAGCAGCCCTGCGGACTGGGCTAATGAAAAACTGTTTTTT.

The chain has TRBV6-5 and TRBJ2-3; 9 bases fit TRBD2. Per germline, CDR1 MNHEY and CDR2 SVGAGI. V dropped 2 bases and J dropped 4; count of bases not matched to a gene: 7. The CDR3 has 16 residues. Written as DNA, the CDR3 is TGTGCCAGCAGTTACCAAGCGGGAGGCCGGGCAGATACGCAGTATTTT. This gives the protein CASSYQAGGRADTQYF.

CDR3 DNA: TGTGCCAGCAGTGAAGATTGGGGGGGACAGGGAAGGTTCTTC. This encodes CASSEDWGGQGRFF. The chain couples TRBV2 to TRBJ2-1; 9 positions agree with TRBD1. V lost 1 base, J lost 15 bases, and 10 bases stayed unmatched. Germline V gene data show CDR1 as SNHLY and CDR2 as FYNNEI. The CDR3 loop spans 14 amino acids.

V and J are TRBV25-1 and TRBJ1-6; tentative D call: TRBD1 (5 bases). Germline V CDR1 and CDR2: MGHDK, SYGVNS. V lost 4 bases and J lost 9, with 22 bases in between. The CDR3 runs to 17 residues. CDR3 sequence reads: CASSGGQGGGLGSPLHF. CDR3 bases: TGTGCCAGCAGTGGAGGGCAGGGAGGTGGCCTGGGTTCACCCCTCCACTTT.

The chain carries TRBV6-5 and TRBJ1-6, with 7 bases fitting TRBD1. CDR3 length: 15 residues. V was clipped by 0 bases and J by 9 bases; unmatched bases: 5. Germline V CDR1 and CDR2: MNHEY, SVGAGI. The CDR3: CASSYSGTETSPLHF. CDR3 in DNA: TGTGCCAGCAGTTACTCTGGGACAGAGACTTCACCCCTCCACTTT.

The V gene is TRBV19, the J gene TRBJ2-2, with TRBD2 matching 15 bases. Germline V gene sequence: CDR1 LNHDA, CDR2 SQIVND (reference sequence). CDR3 length: 20 residues. The J segment lost 5 bases and the V segment lost 1 base, leaving 11 bases of the junction unmatched. DNA for the CDR3: TGTGCCAGTAGTATAGTTCGCCCGGGACTAGCGGGGGGACGTACCGGGGAGCTGTTTTTT. Translating it yields CASSIVRPGLAGGRTGELFF.

Only a few counts were recorded for this clone. The chain carries TRBV29-1 and TRBJ1-1; D gene ambiguous. V shed 4 bases and J shed 1 base, with 7 bases lying between them. The CDR3 sequence is 12 residues long. Germline V gene lookup returns CDR1 SQVTM and CDR2 ANQGSEA. The CDR3 spells CSVATANTEAFF. Written as DNA, the CDR3 is TGCAGCGTTGCAACAGCGAACACTGAAGCTTTCTTT.

This clone was seen only a few times. The chain couples TRBV30 to TRBJ2-6; D call uncertain. Germline V gene lookup returns CDR1 GTSNPN and CDR2 SVGIG (reference sequence). V shed 8 bases and J shed 0 bases, with 11 bases lying between them. The CDR3 runs 14 residues. The CDR3 here is CAGKQPSGANVLTF. The CDR3 region has the DNA TGTGCCGGGAAACAGCCCTCTGGGGCCAACGTCCTGACTTTC.

This chain connects TRBV27 to TRBJ2-1, with 10 bases lining up with TRBD2. Trimming removed 4 bases from V and 3 bases from J; junction bases left unmatched: 9. The CDR3 runs 17 residues. The germline gives CDR1 MNHEY, CDR2 SMNVEV (reference sequence). The CDR3: CASSSYSSGRSYNEQFF. The DNA for the CDR3 is TGTGCCAGCAGTTCTTACTCTAGCGGGAGAAGCTACAATGAGCAGTTCTTC.

The chain employs TRBV13 and TRBJ1-5; 11 nucleotides match TRBD1. The length of the CDR3 is 16 residues. V shed 3 bases, J shed 4 bases, and the junction held 5 bases outside the gene matches. Germline loops: CDR1 PRHDT, CDR2 FYEKMQ (reference sequence). The chain's CDR3 is CASSLTGTGGNQPQHF. The DNA of the CDR3 is TGTGCCAGCAGCTTGACCGGGACAGGGGGGAATCAGCCCCAGCATTTT.

This chain links TRBV11-2 with TRBJ2-3; possible D gene TRBD2, 7 bases. V dropped 5 bases and J dropped 2 bases, with 14 bases sitting between them. Germline CDR1 SGHAT, CDR2 FQNNGV. CDR3 length: 15 amino acids. The CDR3 sequence: CASSPRAGATDTQYF. In nucleotides, the CDR3 is TGTGCCAGCAGCCCCCGGGCGGGGGCCACAGATACGCAGTATTTT.

The CDR3 bases are TGCGCCAGCAGCTTGGCCCAGGCTAATGAAAAACTGTTTTTT. Its protein product is CASSLAQANEKLFF. The V call is TRBV5-1, the J call TRBJ1-4; D gene ambiguous. The CDR3 has 14 residues. The germline gives CDR1 SGHRS, CDR2 YFSETQ. Trimming took off 0 bases at V and 3 bases at J, with 6 bases between the two ends.

V usage is TRBV7-9 and J usage is TRBJ2-7; 7 bases map to TRBD1. J was trimmed by 2 bases and V by 4 bases; bases with no gene match: 8. From germline, CDR1 is SEHNR and CDR2 FQNEAQ (reference sequence). The CDR3 consists of 15 residues. CDR3 coding DNA: TGTGCCAGCAGCTCCACACAGGGGCGGACCTACGAGCAGTACTTC. This translates into CASSSTQGRTYEQYF. Together with reference TRBV7-9 and TRBJ2-7, the CDR3 gives the full variable domain: DTGVSQNPRHKITKRGQNVTFRCDPISEHNRLYWYRQTLGQGPEFLTYFQNEAQLEKSRLLSDRFSAERPKGSFSTLEIQRTEQGDSAMYLCASSSTQGRTYEQYFGPGTRLTVT.

The chain carries TRBV7-9 and TRBJ1-2; D may be TRBD1 (6 bases). Germline CDR1 and CDR2: SEHNR and FQNEAQ (reference sequence). The CDR3 has 15 residues. The V end was cut by 5 bases, the J end by 4 bases, with 17 bases between. The DNA of the CDR3 is TGTGCCAGCAGCCCCTCTGCAGGGGCAGGCTATGGCTACACCTTC. It translates to CASSPSAGAGYGYTF.

CDR3 nucleotides: TGTGCCAGCAGCCGGGCGGGGGGTTATGGCTACACCTTC. It specifies CASSRAGGYGYTF. The V gene is TRBV9, the J gene TRBJ1-2, with D possibly TRBD1 on 5 matching bases. The CDR3 spans 13 residues. Germline CDR1 reads SGDLS; CDR2 reads YYNGEE. With 4 bases removed from V and 5 bases from J, the gap between germline ends came to 12 bases.

The chain uses TRBV14 and TRBJ2-2, with D perhaps matching TRBD1 (6 bases). V lost 4 bases and J lost 5, with 8 bases in between. Germline CDR1 and CDR2: SGHDN and FVKESK. There are 13 residues in the CDR3. In nucleotides, the CDR3 is TGTGCCAGCAGCCTAGACAGGACCGGGGAGCTGTTTTTT. Protein: CASSLDRTGELFF.

The chain employs TRBV28 and TRBJ1-4, with 8 bases aligning to TRBD1. V was pared by 6 bases and J by 8 bases, with 8 bases of the junction left unmatched. The CDR3 length is 14 residues. Germline-derived CDR1 and CDR2 are MDHEN and SYDVKM. The CDR3 spells CASRPTTGEEKLFF. CDR3 bases: TGTGCCAGCAGACCGACGACAGGGGAAGAAAAACTGTTTTTT.

Concerning this clone: This same CDR3 is encoded by further DNA sequences in the sample. The chain has TRBV30 and TRBJ1-2; D is perhaps TRBD1 (6 bases). The V and J ends lost 0 bases and 4 bases respectively, with 9 bases between them. CDR1 is GTSNPN, CDR2 SVGIG, per germline (reference sequence). This CDR3 spans 13 amino acids. The CDR3 loop reads CAWSVSQGYGYTF. CDR3 nucleotide sequence: TGTGCCTGGAGTGTATCACAGGGCTATGGCTACACCTTC.

The count of this clone is one. CDR3 region: CASSMQVNNEKLFF. The CDR3 nucleotides are TGTGCCAGTAGTATGCAGGTGAATAATGAAAAACTGTTTTTT. This chain joins TRBV19 and TRBJ1-4; D is unresolved. The CDR3 is 14 amino acids. V was cut by 3 bases and J by 4 bases, with 9 bases left in between. CDR1 and CDR2 (germline): LNHDA, SQIVND (reference sequence).

The J gene is TRBJ1-6, the V gene TRBV7-2, with a possible D match to TRBD1 (6 bases). The V gene's germline CDR1 is SGHTA and CDR2 FQGNSA. The CDR3 runs to 16 residues. V lost 7 bases, J lost 7 bases, and 20 bases lay in between. The CDR3 spells CASNFPRGGSNSPLHF. For the CDR3, the DNA is TGTGCCAGCAATTTCCCCAGGGGTGGGTCCAATTCACCCCTCCACTTT. Full variable domain (outside the CDR3, taken from reference TRBV7-2 and TRBJ1-6): GAGVSQSPSNKVTEKGKDVELRCDPISGHTALYWYRQSLGQGLEFLIYFQGNSAPDKSGLPSDRFSAERTGGSVSTLTIQRTQQEDSAVYLCASNFPRGGSNSPLHFGNGTRLTVT.